A single T cell receptor (beta chain) is shown here with its context. The data were obtained in a study of blood T cell repertoires in COVID-19. Profiling relied on immunoSEQ multiplex PCR, and the TCRdb table lists in-frame clones only, not all of them. The sample consists of about 220,000 clones, around 90% of them appearing once. The CDR3 contains 14 residues. Trimming took 5 bases from V and 2 from J, leaving 9 bases between them. Germline values: CDR1 MGHRA, CDR2 YSYEKL. This receptor was obtained from a woman between 50 and 59 years old with acute COVID-19. The specimen sequenced was PBMCs or T cells enriched from blood (not recorded which). This chain links TRBV4-1 with TRBJ2-2; D remains ambiguous. The chain's CDR3 is CASSVAENTGELFF. In DNA form, the CDR3 reads TGCGCCAGCAGCGTCGCAGAAAACACCGGGGAGCTGTTTTTT.